Presented here are 20 T cell receptor beta chains from one specimen sequenced in a study of human T cells and chemical hapten exposure (dated by TCRdb to the early 2020s). Per the publication, the time point label means: patch test 1, 2 weeks after DPC sensitization. The treatment or condition tag for this specimen amounts to: therapeutic diphenylcyclopropenone sensitization with weekly scalp DPC. The protocol used for the library was RACE. Sequenced on a NextSeq 500. The public reads were reprocessed in TCRdb via fastp at Q25 and MiXCR, keeping in-frame beta chains. Under each unique CDR3 protein, matching rows form one entry showing the most common genes and DNA. Counted in this sample were approximately 57,000 distinct CDR3 sequences; 9% to 9.5% of them appeared once. The ten largest make up 13% of the sample. Source: whole blood, taken in connection with sensitization to the hapten diphenylcyclopropenone (DPC). Source of these receptors: a woman aged 40 to 50 with alopecia areata. Some clones in this sample may be carry-over from other donors' samples.

The genes are TRBV6-5 and TRBJ1-2; D unclear. Germline V CDR1 and CDR2: MNHEY, SVGAGI. The V and J ends lost 5 bases and 0 bases respectively, with 10 bases between them. The CDR3 runs to 14 residues. CDR3 DNA sequence: TGTGCCAGCAGTCGAGCGGAGACTAACTATGGCTACACCTTC. It translates to CASSRAETNYGYTF.

The genes are TRBV18 and TRBJ1-1; 8 bases fit TRBD1. Germline V lookup: CDR1 KGHSH, CDR2 LQKENI. This CDR3 has 15 amino acids. Trimming cost V 3 bases and J 5 bases; bases outside gene matches: 8. CDR3 nucleotide sequence: TGTGCCAGCTCACCTCGACAGGGGTCAGGGACTGAAGCTTTCTTT. The encoded protein is CASSPRQGSGTEAFF.

This clonotype showed up many times. The chain employs TRBV7-2 and TRBJ2-2; TRBD2 matches at 8 bases. V dropped 1 base and J dropped 6; count of bases not matched to a gene: 4. CDR3 length: 15 residues. Germline V gene data show CDR1 as SGHTA and CDR2 as FQGNSA. CDR3 protein: CASSLELAVPGELFF. CDR3 bases: TGTGCCAGCAGCTTAGAACTAGCGGTTCCCGGGGAGCTGTTTTTT.

This clonotype was counted at least ten times. This chain uses TRBV10-3 with TRBJ2-7, with D maybe TRBD1 (6 bases). The ends were cut back, 4 bases at V and 2 bases at J, with 12 bases in the middle. This CDR3 comprises 14 residues. CDR1 and CDR2 from the germline V gene are ENHRY and SYGVKD. CDR3 in DNA: TGTGCCATCAGTGGGTCCGGGACAACCTACGAGCAGTACTTC. Encoded protein: CAISGSGTTYEQYF.

The gene calls are TRBV29-1 and TRBJ1-2; D gene uncertain. This CDR3 region has 11 residues. V was cut by 3 bases and J by 1 base, with 3 bases left in between. Germline V lookup: CDR1 SQVTM, CDR2 ANQGSEA. CDR3 DNA: TGCAGCGTTGAGGGTAACTATGGCTACACCTTC. Its protein is CSVEGNYGYTF.

This clonotype was counted a few times. This rearrangement joins TRBV29-1 to TRBJ2-7; D remains ambiguous. Germline CDR1 and CDR2: SQVTM and ANQGSEA. V was cut by 5 bases and J by 0 bases, with 2 bases left in between. The CDR3 extends over 10 amino acids. CDR3 sequence (DNA): TGCAGCGTTCGCTCCTACGAGCAGTACTTC. This sequence encodes CSVRSYEQYF.

This clonotype appeared a few times. CDR3 sequence: CASSLARLNTEAFF. The CDR3 DNA follows: TGTGCCAGCAGCTTAGCCAGGTTGAACACTGAAGCTTTCTTT. The chain joins TRBV7-6 to TRBJ1-1; D not resolved. This CDR3 is 14 amino acids long. Trimming removed 0 bases from V and 0 bases from J, with 5 bases in between. CDR1 and CDR2 from the germline V gene are SGHVS and FNYEAQ.

This clonotype was seen many times. The chain recombines TRBV7-2 with TRBJ2-1; D is uncertain. CDR3 size: 14 residues. Per germline, CDR1 SGHTA and CDR2 FQGNSA. The V and J ends lost 4 bases and 8 bases respectively, with 15 bases between them. CDR3 sequence (DNA): TGTGCCAGCAGCTCCCCCTTGCCGTCCCATGAGCAGTTCTTC. Translated, it gives CASSSPLPSHEQFF. Based on the CDR3 plus reference TRBV7-2 and TRBJ2-1, the full variable domain is GAGVSQSPSNKVTEKGKDVELRCDPISGHTALYWYRQSLGQGLEFLIYFQGNSAPDKSGLPSDRFSAERTGGSVSTLTIQRTQQEDSAVYLCASSSPLPSHEQFFGPGTRLTVL.

This clonotype was recorded many times. The J gene is TRBJ1-2, the V gene TRBV7-6; possibly TRBD1 for D (6 bases). The V end was cut by 5 bases, the J end by 3 bases, with 7 bases between. This CDR3 comprises 12 residues. Germline V lookup: CDR1 SGHVS, CDR2 FNYEAQ. CDR3 nucleotide sequence: TGTGCCAGCAGCCCAGGGGACTATGGCTACACCTTC. As protein: CASSPGDYGYTF. The whole variable domain, remainder taken from reference TRBV7-6 and TRBJ1-2, is GAGVSQSPRYKVTKRGQDVALRCDPISGHVSLYWYRQALGQGPEFLTYFNYEAQQDKSGLPNDRFSAERPEGSISTLTIQRTEQRDSAMYRCASSPGDYGYTFGSGTRLTVV.

This clonotype was observed many times. The chain is built from TRBV7-2 and TRBJ1-2; perhaps TRBD1 as D (5 bases). CDR3 length equals 12 residues. Germline V gene data show CDR1 as SGHTA and CDR2 as FQGNSA. V lost 6 bases and J lost 9, with 14 bases in between. CDR3 protein: CASRSPGGSYTF. Here the CDR3 DNA reads TGTGCCAGCAGGTCCCCGGGGGGTAGCTACACCTTC. Variable domain in full (rest from reference TRBV7-2 and TRBJ1-2): GAGVSQSPSNKVTEKGKDVELRCDPISGHTALYWYRQSLGQGLEFLIYFQGNSAPDKSGLPSDRFSAERTGGSVSTLTIQRTQQEDSAVYLCASRSPGGSYTFGSGTRLTVV.

This clonotype was observed at least ten times. V and J are TRBV18 and TRBJ1-3; D remains ambiguous. Germline V gene lookup returns CDR1 KGHSH and CDR2 LQKENI. The CDR3 totals 16 residues. Trimming stripped 3 bases from V and 2 bases from J, with 14 bases between. CDR3 sequence (DNA): TGTGCCAGCTCACCCGTCGCGAGGGCCGCTGGAAACACCATATATTTT. It yields the protein CASSPVARAAGNTIYF.

This clonotype was detected many times. The chain has TRBV4-1 and TRBJ2-1; perhaps D is TRBD1 or TRBD2 (6 bases each). Germline lookup yields CDR1 MGHRA and CDR2 YSYEKL. Trimming stripped 1 base from V and 0 bases from J, with 19 bases between. CDR3 size: 19 residues. CDR3 in DNA: TGCGCCAGCAGCCAAGGCGGCGTCCGGGGGCTAAGCTCCTACAATGAGCAGTTCTTC. This codes for CASSQGGVRGLSSYNEQFF.

The genes are TRBV30 and TRBJ2-1, with 12 bases fitting TRBD2. This CDR3 has 15 residues. J lost 9 bases, V lost 3 bases, and 9 bases had no gene match. Per the germline V gene, CDR1 is GTSNPN and CDR2 is SVGIG (reference sequence). CDR3 DNA sequence: TGTGCCTGGAGCAGCGGACTAGCGGGACCAACTGAGCAGTTCTTC. Protein: CAWSSGLAGPTEQFF.

This clonotype was counted at least ten times. The rearrangement uses TRBV29-1 and TRBJ1-2; 11 bases align to TRBD1. Trimming at V came to 6 bases and at J to 4 bases, leaving 7 bases not matched to a gene. Germline V gives CDR1 SQVTM, CDR2 ANQGSEA. The length of the CDR3 is 14 residues. CDR3 sequence reads: CSVRRGQGVYGYTF. In nucleotides, the CDR3 is TGCAGCGTCAGACGGGGACAGGGGGTCTATGGCTACACCTTC.

This clonotype was counted at least ten times. The CDR3 DNA follows: TGCGCCAGCAGCCAAAGACTAGGAACAGATACGCAGTATTTT. This sequence encodes CASSQRLGTDTQYF. J is TRBJ2-3 and V is TRBV4-3, with D maybe TRBD2 (6 bases). Germline CDR1 reads LGHNA; CDR2 reads YSLEER. The CDR3 extends over 14 amino acids. Trimming removed 2 bases at V and 3 bases at J, with 9 bases between.

Ten or more counts support this clonotype. Here the CDR3 DNA reads TGTGCCAGCGATACCTTGGACGCTAACACTGAAGCTTTCTTT. Translated, it gives CASDTLDANTEAFF. This rearrangement joins TRBV2 to TRBJ1-1; D uncertain. V was clipped by 8 bases and J by 2 bases, with 15 bases between them. The CDR3 has 14 amino acids. CDR1 and CDR2 (germline): SNHLY, FYNNEI. The whole variable domain, remainder taken from reference TRBV2 and TRBJ1-1, is EPEVTQTPSHQVTQMGQEVILRCVPISNHLYFYWYRQILGQKVEFLVSFYNNEISEKSEIFDDQFSVERPDGSNFTLKIRSTKLEDSAMYFCASDTLDANTEAFFGQGTRLTVV.

This clonotype has a handful of counts. This chain links TRBV5-4 with TRBJ2-7, with TRBD2 matching 8 bases. The CDR3 consists of 15 residues. Per germline, CDR1 SGHNT and CDR2 YYREEE (reference sequence). The junction had 8 bases not matched to a gene; V was cut back by 4 bases and J by 2 bases. The CDR3 DNA reads TGTGCCAGCAGCCCATCGGGACTAGTGGCCTACGAGCAGTACTTC. Translating gives CASSPSGLVAYEQYF.

This clonotype was detected ten times or more. The chain employs TRBV12-3 or TRBV12-4 and TRBJ2-7; no clear D. The V end was cut by 5 bases, the J end by 5 bases, with 10 bases between. The CDR3 covers 12 residues. The CDR3 nucleotides are TGTGCCAGCAGTCCGCAAGGGAACGAGCAGTACTTC. Amino acids: CASSPQGNEQYF.

This clonotype has ten or more counts. V usage is TRBV3-1 and J usage is TRBJ1-1; D is unclear. Trimming cost V 2 bases and J 1 base, with 11 bases left between them. This CDR3 has 15 residues. Per the germline V gene, CDR1 is LGHDT and CDR2 is YNNKEL (reference sequence). The DNA of the CDR3 is TGTGCCAGCAGCCAAAAAAGACTGGGGAACACTGAAGCTTTCTTT. Its translation is CASSQKRLGNTEAFF.

This clonotype was seen only a few times. This rearrangement joins TRBV6-1 to TRBJ1-2; perhaps TRBD1 as D (5 bases). The germline V gene encodes CDR1 MNHNS and CDR2 SASEGT. The CDR3 runs 16 residues. Trimming left V 1 base short and J 1 base short, with 13 bases between. CDR3 region: CASSEGDGVDNYGYTF. The CDR3 DNA sequence: TGTGCCAGCAGTGAAGGGGACGGCGTCGATAACTATGGCTACACCTTC.